Below, 25 T cell receptor beta chains from the same sample are listed, as sequenced in a study of post-analysis software for immune sequencing data (dated by TCRdb to between 2014 and 2016). Their recognized antigens are unknown. On the study overall, not on this receptor specifically: Patients showed significantly higher frequencies than controls for about 5 TRBV segments, among them TRBV5-6, TRBV5-1 and TRBV20-1.

Libraries came from PCR. The sample was run on an Illumina HiSeq 2500. To reduce PCR and sequencing biases, unique molecular identifiers were incorporated into the TCR beta cDNA libraries. TCRdb redid the processing of the public reads, applying fastp at Q25 and MiXCR, and retained in-frame beta chains. All rows with the same CDR3 protein become a single entry with the most common DNA and genes. The sample profile shows 650,000 to 850,000 distinct CDR3 sequences; around 45% of them were found once. Approximately 4.4% of the sample is held by the ten biggest clonotypes. Material: blood. These receptors were obtained from a girl aged 5-17 years with multiple sclerosis.

The chain links TRBV3-1 to TRBJ2-4; 10 bases align to TRBD2. Judging by the DNA end, TRBJ2-7 fits better; the J call may be wrong. This CDR3 is built from 16 residues. The germline gives CDR1 LGHDT, CDR2 YNNKEL (reference sequence). CDR3 bases: TGTGCCAGCAGCCAAGGGAGCGGGAGGGCTTCCGACGAGCAGTACTTC. Protein sequence: CASSQGSGRASDEQYF.

The gene calls are TRBV7-2 and TRBJ2-7; D is ambiguous. CDR1 is SGHTA, CDR2 FQGNSA, per germline. This CDR3 contains 12 residues. Trimming removed 2 bases from V and 6 bases from J, with 8 bases in between. In DNA, the CDR3 is TGTGCCAGCAGCTTAATCGAGTCCGAGCAGTACTTC. It codes for CASSLIESEQYF. Variable domain in full (rest from reference TRBV7-2 and TRBJ2-7): GAGVSQSPSNKVTEKGKDVELRCDPISGHTALYWYRQSLGQGLEFLIYFQGNSAPDKSGLPSDRFSAERTGGSVSTLTIQRTQQEDSAVYLCASSLIESEQYFGPGTRLTVT.

This clonotype occurred a few times. The chain carries TRBV29-1 and TRBJ2-1, with D possibly being TRBD2 (5 bases). The closer fit of TRBJ2-7 to the DNA end suggests the J call may be wrong. The germline V gene encodes CDR1 SQVTM and CDR2 ANQGSEA. The CDR3 has 13 amino acids. The CDR3, as DNA: TGCAGCGTTGTCGGGGTGTCGGTCTACGAGCAGTACTTC. It encodes CSVVGVSVYEQYF.

This sequence joins TRBV20-1 and TRBJ2-1; D gene ambiguous. Trimming removed 4 bases from V and 8 bases from J, with 15 bases in between. Germline values: CDR1 DFQATT, CDR2 SNEGSKA (reference sequence). CDR3 length: 13 amino acids. CDR3: CSAIHWGWDEQFF. The CDR3 coding sequence is TGCAGTGCTATTCACTGGGGATGGGATGAGCAGTTCTTC.

The chain joins TRBV20-1 to TRBJ2-5, with D maybe TRBD2 (5 bases). The ends were cut back, 5 bases at V and 4 bases at J, with 14 bases in the middle. Germline loops: CDR1 DFQATT, CDR2 SNEGSKA (reference sequence). The CDR3 sequence is 13 residues long. The CDR3 nucleotides are TGCAGTGCTCGACGGGGAAACGGAGAGACCCAGTACTTC. Protein sequence: CSARRGNGETQYF.

The genes are TRBV24-1 and TRBJ2-2; D is possibly TRBD2 (5 bases). Germline V lookup: CDR1 KGHDR, CDR2 SFDVKD. The CDR3 consists of 12 residues. The V end lost 9 bases, the J end lost 4 bases, and 8 bases lay between the germline ends. CDR3 nucleotides: TGTGCCACCTCGGCGGGCACCGGGGAGCTGTTTTTT. As protein: CATSAGTGELFF.

The chain couples TRBV4-2 to TRBJ1-4; D gene uncertain. Trimming cost V 0 bases and J 4 bases, with 18 bases left between them. The CDR3 is made up of 18 amino acids. CDR1 and CDR2 from the germline V gene are LGHNA and YNFKEQ. CDR3 amino acids: CASSQDRAGRLNNEKLFF. The DNA for the CDR3 is TGTGCCAGCAGCCAAGATCGGGCAGGCCGACTCAATAATGAAAAACTGTTTTTT.

This clonotype showed up just a few times. The chain combines TRBV7-2 with TRBJ2-7; the D gene is possibly TRBD1 (5 bases). In germline, CDR1 is SGHTA, CDR2 FQGNSA. V lost 5 bases and J lost 0, with 14 bases in between. The CDR3 totals 15 residues. The CDR3 DNA is TGTGCCAGCAGCCCACGACAGAAAGCCTCCTACGAGCAGTACTTC. This encodes CASSPRQKASYEQYF.

Concerning this clonotype itself: Relative to the germline gene, one junction end is altered; a read error may explain this. This chain connects TRBV6-5 to TRBJ2-1; TRBD1 or TRBD2 may be the D gene (5 bases each). Germline CDR1 and CDR2: MNHEY and SVGAGI. CDR3 length equals 13 residues. This chain's CDR3 is CVSWDPLDDEQFF. In nucleotides, the CDR3 is TGTGTCAGCTGGGACCCATTAGACGATGAGCAGTTCTTC.

The rearrangement joins TRBV5-1 to TRBJ2-1; tentative D call: TRBD2 (6 bases). Germline V gene sequence: CDR1 SGHRS, CDR2 YFSETQ. Trimming left V 0 bases short and J 10 bases short, with 8 bases between. This CDR3 contains 12 residues. The CDR3 sequence: CASSLGGIEQFF. Written as DNA, the CDR3 is TGCGCCAGCAGCTTGGGCGGGATCGAGCAGTTCTTC.

V usage is TRBV5-1 and J usage is TRBJ2-5; 15 bases line up with TRBD2. Per the germline V gene, CDR1 is SGHRS and CDR2 is YFSETQ. V was pared by 4 bases and J by 2 bases, with 6 bases of the junction left unmatched. The CDR3 spans 17 residues. The CDR3: CASSIRGLAGGQETQYF. CDR3 nucleotide sequence: TGCGCCAGCAGCATCCGTGGACTAGCGGGAGGGCAAGAGACCCAGTACTTC.

This clonotype was picked up a small number of times. One junction end does not reproduce the germline sequence, and a read error may be involved. The chain combines TRBV7-7 with TRBJ2-1; D perhaps matches TRBD2 (6 bases). The germline V gene has CDR1 SSHAT and CDR2 FNYEAQ (reference sequence). The CDR3 totals 15 residues. The CDR3 nucleotides read TGTGCTAGCAGCGATAGACTAGACCCCACCAATGAGCAGTTCTTC. Translating it yields CASSDRLDPTNEQFF.

V usage is TRBV4-3 and J usage is TRBJ2-5; possible D gene TRBD2, 6 bases. The germline CDR1 and CDR2 sequences are LGHNA and YSLEER. Trimming left V 1 base short and J 4 bases short, with 22 bases between. The CDR3 is 18 residues long. The chain's CDR3 is CASSQAAVTRLTTETQYF. Here the CDR3 DNA reads TGCGCCAGCAGCCAAGCGGCGGTGACTAGGCTCACAACAGAGACCCAGTACTTC.

V and J are TRBV5-6 and TRBJ2-3, with 10 bases that match TRBD1. Trimming cost V 7 bases and J 1 base; bases outside gene matches: 9. This CDR3 spans 16 amino acids. CDR1 and CDR2 from the germline V gene are SGHDT and YYEEEE. The CDR3 sequence: CASRPRQGARTDTQYF. Written as DNA, the CDR3 is TGTGCCAGCCGCCCGAGACAGGGGGCCCGCACAGATACGCAGTATTTT.

The V and J genes are TRBV28 and TRBJ1-5; a possible D gene is TRBD1 (5 bases). V lost 3 bases and J 6 bases, leaving 21 bases between the germline ends. The CDR3 is made up of 17 amino acids. Germline V gene data show CDR1 as MDHEN and CDR2 as SYDVKM. Here the CDR3 reads CASSFQLGTPFGQPQHF. The DNA for the CDR3 is TGTGCCAGCAGTTTTCAATTAGGGACGCCTTTTGGTCAGCCCCAGCATTTT.

This clonotype showed up just once. Compared with germline, one end of the junction differs, possibly owing to a read error. V and J are TRBV2 and TRBJ2-5, with D possibly matching TRBD1 (6 bases). The germline CDR1 and CDR2 sequences are SNHLY and FYNNEI. The CDR3 contains 13 residues. The CDR3 is CASSGDNQGTQYF. In nucleotides, the CDR3 is TGTGCCAGCAGTGGGGACAACCAAGGGACCCAGTACTTC.

The chain employs TRBV5-1 and TRBJ1-6, with 10 bases identical to TRBD1. The CDR3 runs to 16 residues. The trim removed 0 bases at V and 10 bases at J, leaving 7 bases unmatched. In germline, CDR1 is SGHRS, CDR2 YFSETQ. The CDR3 nucleotides read TGCGCCAGCAGCTTGGACTGGGACAGGGGCCAGTCACCCCTCCACTTT. Translating gives CASSLDWDRGQSPLHF.

This clonotype was recorded a few times. The V gene is TRBV4-3, the J gene TRBJ2-1; D may be TRBD2 (5 bases). This CDR3 region has 14 residues. V was clipped by 0 bases and J by 5 bases, with 8 bases between them. The V gene's germline CDR1 is LGHNA and CDR2 YSLEER. The CDR3 DNA is TGCGCCAGCAGCCAAGAGAGCGGAAACAATGAGCAGTTCTTC. Translated: CASSQESGNNEQFF.

A few counts support this clonotype. The J gene is TRBJ2-1, the V gene TRBV7-9; no definite D call. Germline CDR1 reads SEHNR; CDR2 reads FQNEAQ (reference sequence). V shed 5 bases and J shed 8 bases, with 10 bases lying between them. This CDR3 region has 12 residues. The CDR3 protein is CASSQIADEQFF. The CDR3 DNA is TGTGCCAGCAGCCAAATAGCCGATGAGCAGTTCTTC.

V usage is TRBV7-9 and J usage is TRBJ2-7; a weak D match, TRBD1 (6 bases). Germline V gene data show CDR1 as SEHNR and CDR2 as FQNEAQ (reference sequence). CDR3 length: 14 amino acids. V was trimmed by 6 bases and J by 2 bases, leaving 14 bases between them. The CDR3 reads CASRKQGTPYEQYF. The CDR3 coding sequence is TGTGCCAGCAGAAAGCAGGGGACCCCCTACGAGCAGTACTTC.

This clonotype has at least ten counts. CDR3 DNA: TGTGCCAGCAGCCAAGATCGGAAGACCCAGTACTTC. The encoded protein is CASSQDRKTQYF. The chain uses TRBV3-1 and TRBJ2-7; D is ambiguous. Near its end, the DNA agrees better with TRBJ2-5, so the J call may be wrong. Looked up from germline, CDR1 is LGHDT and CDR2 is YNNKEL (reference sequence). CDR3 size: 12 residues.

The genes are TRBV6-5 and TRBJ2-1, with no clear D. The germline CDR1 and CDR2 sequences are MNHEY and SVGAGI. Deletions cut 6 bases from V and 2 bases from J, with 17 bases between. The CDR3 has 16 amino acids. The DNA of the CDR3 is TGTGCCAGCAGACCAACCGGCCCCCTGACCTACAATGAGCAGTTCTTC. Translating it yields CASRPTGPLTYNEQFF.

The gene calls are TRBV6-6 and TRBJ2-1, with D maybe TRBD2 (6 bases). The end of the DNA fits TRBJ2-7 better, so the J call may be wrong. This CDR3 comprises 17 residues. CDR1 MNHNY and CDR2 SVGAGI come from the germline V gene (reference sequence). The CDR3 region has the DNA TGTGCCAGCAGTTACTGGACACTGGAGGGCCCCTACAATGAGCAGTACTTC. Translated: CASSYWTLEGPYNEQYF.

This chain uses TRBV4-3 with TRBJ2-7; D is perhaps TRBD2 (5 bases). V dropped 1 base and J dropped 0 bases, with 10 bases sitting between them. The CDR3 has 15 amino acids. Germline CDR1 reads LGHNA; CDR2 reads YSLEER. CDR3 amino acids: CASSQAPGDSYEQYF. The CDR3, as DNA: TGCGCCAGCAGCCAAGCCCCCGGGGACTCCTACGAGCAGTACTTC.

This clonotype has a single count. The rearrangement joins TRBV12-3 or TRBV12-4 to TRBJ1-5; 9 bases line up with TRBD1. Germline trimming cut 4 bases from V and 3 bases from J; bases unmatched to any gene: 1. The CDR3 consists of 14 residues. DNA of the CDR3: TGTGCCAGCAGTTACAGGGGGCTCAATCAGCCCCAGCATTTT. It specifies CASSYRGLNQPQHF.